These 29 T cell receptor beta chains originate from one sample sequenced in a study of blood T cell repertoires in COVID-19. Assay: immunoSEQ multiplex PCR; the TCRdb copy retains only in-frame clones and omits some. The sample consists of some 130,000 clones, over 60% of them appearing once. Input material: peripheral blood. Receptors originate from a woman older than 75 with acute or convalescent COVID-19.

The chain uses TRBV11-2 and TRBJ1-6, with TRBD1 matching over 7 bases. The V gene's germline CDR1 is SGHAT and CDR2 FQNNGV. The CDR3 is 15 residues long. V lost 1 base and J lost 10; bases outside the gene matches: 7. The CDR3 nucleotides are TGTGCCAGCAGCTTAGTCCAGGGGGAGCGGTCACCCCTCCACTTT. Translated, it gives CASSLVQGERSPLHF.

The chain links TRBV7-2 to TRBJ2-1; 9 nucleotides align to TRBD2. The CDR3 covers 17 residues. Per germline, CDR1 SGHTA and CDR2 FQGNSA. Trimming removed 1 base from V and 9 bases from J; junction bases left unmatched: 13. CDR3: CASSLGGGRAVSGEQFF. CDR3 nucleotide sequence: TGTGCCAGCAGCTTAGGTGGCGGGAGGGCCGTCTCAGGTGAGCAGTTCTTC.

V usage is TRBV5-6 and J usage is TRBJ1-5; D not certain. CDR3 length: 16 amino acids. Germline CDR1 and CDR2: SGHDT and YYEEEE. V was trimmed by 1 base and J by 3 bases, leaving 14 bases between them. The DNA of the CDR3 is TGTGCCAGCAGCTTGAAGTGGGAGGGTGCCAATCAGCCCCAGCATTTT. Protein: CASSLKWEGANQPQHF.

This chain joins TRBV7-9 and TRBJ2-2, with 11 bases lining up with TRBD1. V trimming: 2 bases; J trimming: 6 bases; junction bases outside the gene matches: 2. From germline, CDR1 is SEHNR and CDR2 FQNEAQ (reference sequence). This CDR3 has 15 amino acids. The CDR3 here is CASSLSGQGAGELFF. The CDR3, as DNA: TGTGCCAGCAGCTTATCGGGACAGGGGGCCGGGGAGCTGTTTTTT.

The J gene is TRBJ2-3, the V gene TRBV6-4; 7 nucleotides match TRBD1. This CDR3 spans 15 amino acids. CDR1 and CDR2 from the germline V gene are MRHNA and SNTAGT. The V segment lost 6 bases and the J segment 4 bases; nucleotides outside the gene matches: 10. As DNA, the CDR3 is TGTGCCAGCAGGCCGACAGGGAACGGGCCAGATACGCAGTATTTT. It is translated as CASRPTGNGPDTQYF.

V and J are TRBV5-8 and TRBJ2-3; the match to TRBD1 covers 8 bases. Germline lookup yields CDR1 SGHTS and CDR2 YDEGEE. V dropped 5 bases and J dropped 1; count of bases not matched to a gene: 6. The CDR3 has 15 residues. The CDR3 bases are TGTGCCAGCAGGCGACAGGGGTGGGGCACAGATACGCAGTATTTT. This codes for CASRRQGWGTDTQYF.

The chain is built from TRBV5-4 and TRBJ2-1; TRBD2 matches 7 bases. CDR3 size: 16 residues. The junction had 9 bases not matched to a gene; V was cut back by 1 base and J by 5 bases. Germline V gene lookup returns CDR1 SGHNT and CDR2 YYREEE (reference sequence). As DNA, the CDR3 is TGTGCCAGCAGCTTGCGTGACGGGAGGTTCGACAATGAGCAGTTCTTC. Translation: CASSLRDGRFDNEQFF. The entire variable domain, with the rest obtained from reference TRBV5-4 and TRBJ2-1, is as follows: ETGVTQSPTHLIKTRGQQVTLRCSSQSGHNTVSWYQQALGQGPQFIFQYYREEENGRGNFPPRFSGLQFPNYSSELNVNALELDDSALYLCASSLRDGRFDNEQFFGPGTRLTVL.

In DNA, the CDR3 is TGTGCCAGCAGTCCTGCGATTAGCACTGAAGCTTTCTTT. Translation: CASSPAISTEAFF. The chain uses TRBV28 and TRBJ1-1; D is undetermined. The germline V gene encodes CDR1 MDHEN and CDR2 SYDVKM. Trimming stripped 5 bases from V and 4 bases from J, with 11 bases between. This CDR3 contains 13 residues.

This chain uses TRBV7-2 with TRBJ1-1; maybe TRBD1 (5 bases). V lost 5 bases, J lost 6 bases, and 19 bases lay in between. This CDR3 comprises 15 residues. Per the germline V gene, CDR1 is SGHTA and CDR2 is FQGNSA. CDR3 region: CASSPSRQTRAEAFF. DNA for the CDR3: TGTGCCAGCAGCCCTTCCCGACAGACAAGGGCTGAAGCTTTCTTT.

This rearrangement joins TRBV6-6 to TRBJ2-7; 9 positions match TRBD1. Trimming at V came to 6 bases and at J to 2 bases, leaving 8 bases not matched to a gene. The CDR3 length is 15 residues. Germline lookup yields CDR1 MNHNY and CDR2 SVGAGI (reference sequence). CDR3 loop: CASRTPGQGTYEQYF. In DNA, the CDR3 is TGTGCCAGCAGGACTCCGGGACAGGGAACCTACGAGCAGTACTTC.

V and J are TRBV7-3 and TRBJ2-3, with a weak D call TRBD2 (6 bases). V lost 5 bases to trimming and J lost 12 bases, with 18 bases between them. The CDR3 loop spans 13 amino acids. The V gene's germline CDR1 is SGHTA and CDR2 FQGTGA. DNA of the CDR3: TGTGCCAGCAGCCCTACGCGGGACTCATACCAGTATTTT. This gives the protein CASSPTRDSYQYF.

This sequence joins TRBV7-3 and TRBJ2-1; 9 bases map to TRBD2. In germline, CDR1 is SGHTA, CDR2 FQGTGA. This CDR3 has 18 amino acids. Trimming at V came to 4 bases and at J to 8 bases, leaving 18 bases not matched to a gene. Written as DNA, the CDR3 is TGTGCCAGCAGCTCCGGACTCCTGGCGGGAGGGCCGAGGGATGAGCAGTTCTTC. It encodes CASSSGLLAGGPRDEQFF.

The V and J genes are TRBV2 and TRBJ2-3; the D is unclear. Per germline, CDR1 SNHLY and CDR2 FYNNEI. This CDR3 has 13 amino acids. V lost 4 bases and J 5 bases, leaving 10 bases between the germline ends. CDR3 nucleotides: TGTGCCAGCAGTGTTGAAGCGAGAGATACGCAGTATTTT. Protein product: CASSVEARDTQYF. Full variable domain (rest looked up from reference TRBV2 and TRBJ2-3): EPEVTQTPSHQVTQMGQEVILRCVPISNHLYFYWYRQILGQKVEFLVSFYNNEISEKSEIFDDQFSVERPDGSNFTLKIRSTKLEDSAMYFCASSVEARDTQYFGPGTRLTVL.

The chain carries TRBV9 and TRBJ1-2, with TRBD1 matching over 9 bases. J lost 3 bases, V lost 4 bases, and 10 bases had no gene match. The germline gives CDR1 SGDLS, CDR2 YYNGEE. This CDR3 is built from 16 residues. The CDR3 bases are TGTGCCAGCAGCTCAGAGTGGGGACAGGGTGACTATGGCTACACCTTC. This encodes CASSSEWGQGDYGYTF. Drawing the rest from reference TRBV9 and TRBJ1-2, the complete variable domain is DSGVTQTPKHLITATGQRVTLRCSPRSGDLSVYWYQQSLDQGLQFLIQYYNGEERAKGNILERFSAQQFPDLHSELNLSSLELGDSALYFCASSSEWGQGDYGYTFGSGTRLTVV.

The chain uses TRBV9 and TRBJ1-5, with TRBD1 as a possible D gene (5 bases). The CDR3 loop spans 14 amino acids. The germline V gene has CDR1 SGDLS and CDR2 YYNGEE. The V end was cut by 2 bases, the J end by 7 bases, with 13 bases between. CDR3 in amino acids: CASSVLGVGQPQHF. CDR3 coding DNA: TGTGCCAGCAGCGTCCTAGGGGTCGGCCAGCCCCAGCATTTT. The entire variable domain, with the rest obtained from reference TRBV9 and TRBJ1-5, is as follows: DSGVTQTPKHLITATGQRVTLRCSPRSGDLSVYWYQQSLDQGLQFLIQYYNGEERAKGNILERFSAQQFPDLHSELNLSSLELGDSALYFCASSVLGVGQPQHFGDGTRLSIL.

This clone was seen more than once but under ten times. The CDR3 loop is CASSLMAESVNTIYF. In DNA form, the CDR3 reads TGTGCCAGCAGCTTAATGGCGGAATCTGTGAACACCATATATTTT. The V call is TRBV7-9, the J call TRBJ1-3; D remains ambiguous. Trimming took 2 bases from V and 7 from J, leaving 15 bases between them. The CDR3 has 15 residues. Germline V gene data show CDR1 as SEHNR and CDR2 as FQNEAQ (reference sequence).

The chain combines TRBV5-1 with TRBJ1-1, with a tentative D call TRBD1 (5 bases). V was pared by 4 bases and J by 1 base, with 11 bases between. Germline V gene data show CDR1 as SGHRS and CDR2 as YFSETQ. The CDR3 runs 14 residues. CDR3 region: CASSAGRENTEAFF. In DNA form, the CDR3 reads TGCGCCAGCAGCGCGGGACGAGAGAACACTGAAGCTTTCTTT.

V gene TRBV5-1 combines with J gene TRBJ2-5; TRBD2 matches 8 bases. This CDR3 region has 14 residues. With 7 bases clipped from V and 5 bases from J, the junction kept 10 bases outside the gene matches. Per germline, CDR1 SGHRS and CDR2 YFSETQ. This chain's CDR3 is CASYPTGGAETQYF. In DNA form, the CDR3 reads TGCGCCAGCTACCCTACGGGAGGGGCTGAGACCCAGTACTTC.

The genes are TRBV24-1 and TRBJ1-3; TRBD1 might be the D (5 bases). From germline, CDR1 is KGHDR and CDR2 SFDVKD. The CDR3 has 17 residues. The ends were cut back, 1 base at V and 2 bases at J, with 14 bases in the middle. CDR3 nucleotide sequence: TGTGCCACCAGTGATTTCGAGCAGGGACTAACTGGAAACACCATATATTTT. Its protein product is CATSDFEQGLTGNTIYF.

The V and J genes are TRBV2 and TRBJ1-1; D is possibly TRBD1 (6 bases). The CDR3 loop spans 13 amino acids. Germline V gives CDR1 SNHLY, CDR2 FYNNEI. Deletions cut 7 bases from V and 1 base from J, with 10 bases between. The CDR3 here is CASTIQGNTEAFF. DNA of the CDR3: TGTGCCAGCACCATACAGGGGAACACTGAAGCTTTCTTT.

This clone was seen a handful of times. The chain couples TRBV3-1 (or the pseudogene TRBV3-2) to TRBJ2-2; D is ambiguous. The CDR3 sequence is 13 residues long. Germline V CDR1 and CDR2: LGHDT, YNNKEL (reference sequence). With 2 bases removed from V and 2 bases from J, the gap between germline ends came to 3 bases. The CDR3 loop is CASSQYNTGELFF. The CDR3 DNA is TGTGCCAGCAGCCAATATAACACCGGGGAGCTGTTTTTT.

The chain links TRBV4-3 to TRBJ2-4; D is uncertain. V was shortened by 0 bases and J by 0 bases, with 9 bases between the two germline ends. Per germline, CDR1 LGHNA and CDR2 YSLEER. The length of the CDR3 is 16 residues. The chain's CDR3 is CASSQDVELAKNIQYF. The CDR3 nucleotides are TGCGCCAGCAGCCAAGATGTCGAACTAGCCAAAAACATTCAGTACTTC.

The rearrangement joins TRBV19 to TRBJ2-2; 8 bases are shared with TRBD2. This CDR3 spans 14 amino acids. Germline trimming cut 0 bases from V and 8 bases from J; bases unmatched to any gene: 2. The germline CDR1 and CDR2 sequences are LNHDA and SQIVND (reference sequence). CDR3 in DNA: TGTGCCAGTAGTATAGAAGCGGGAGTTGGGGAGCTGTTTTTT. Translated, it gives CASSIEAGVGELFF.

This chain joins TRBV5-4 and TRBJ1-2; a possible D gene is TRBD1 (5 bases). Germline CDR1 is SGHNT and CDR2 is YYREEE (reference sequence). The CDR3 has 13 residues. The V and J ends lost 2 bases and 4 bases respectively, with 9 bases between them. This CDR3 is CASSLGEVYGYTF. In DNA form, the CDR3 reads TGTGCCAGCAGCTTAGGGGAGGTCTATGGCTACACCTTC.

The chain joins TRBV19 to TRBJ1-1, with no clear D. CDR3 length: 14 residues. Germline V CDR1 and CDR2: LNHDA, SQIVND (reference sequence). With 1 base removed from V and 1 base from J, the gap between germline ends came to 7 bases. CDR3 DNA sequence: TGTGCCAGTAGTATAGTCCAGGCGAACACTGAAGCTTTCTTT. This sequence encodes CASSIVQANTEAFF.

In its sample, this clone was seen a few times. The rearrangement links TRBV27 to TRBJ1-5; D is ambiguous. CDR1 is MNHEY and CDR2 is SMNVEV in the germline V gene (reference sequence). With 4 bases removed from V and 4 bases from J, the gap between germline ends came to 8 bases. The CDR3 spans 13 residues. Here the CDR3 DNA reads TGTGCCAGCAGTTCTAAGTTGAATCAGCCCCAGCATTTT. It yields the protein CASSSKLNQPQHF.

This clone was found once. The chain is built from TRBV5-1 and TRBJ2-5, with D perhaps matching TRBD1 (6 bases). This CDR3 spans 14 amino acids. The germline V gene has CDR1 SGHRS and CDR2 YFSETQ. The germline V and J ends were trimmed by 0 bases and 0 bases, with 6 bases remaining between them. In DNA, the CDR3 is TGCGCCAGCAGCTTGGGACAGGACCAAGAGACCCAGTACTTC. Its protein is CASSLGQDQETQYF.

This clone has a single count. The chain combines TRBV9 with TRBJ1-1; D perhaps matches TRBD1 (6 bases). V gave up 4 bases and J gave up 4 bases, with 14 bases separating them. The CDR3 consists of 14 residues. The V gene's germline CDR1 is SGDLS and CDR2 YYNGEE. The CDR3 loop is CASSPGTPSTEAFF. DNA for the CDR3: TGTGCCAGCAGCCCGGGGACACCGAGCACTGAAGCTTTCTTT. The variable domain in full, completed from reference TRBV9 and TRBJ1-1, reads DSGVTQTPKHLITATGQRVTLRCSPRSGDLSVYWYQQSLDQGLQFLIQYYNGEERAKGNILERFSAQQFPDLHSELNLSSLELGDSALYFCASSPGTPSTEAFFGQGTRLTVV.

V usage is TRBV30 and J usage is TRBJ2-1, with D perhaps matching TRBD2 (6 bases). Germline V gene sequence: CDR1 GTSNPN, CDR2 SVGIG (reference sequence). The V gene lost 1 base and the J gene lost 9 bases, with 16 bases spanning the gap. The CDR3 loop spans 14 amino acids. CDR3 bases: TGTGCCTGGAGTGCGACGGGAGATAGAGGTGAGCAGTTCTTC. Its protein product is CAWSATGDRGEQFF.